This T cell receptor (beta chain) came from a study of T cells after somatic rescue of genetic block. The table came from immunoSEQ multiplex PCR; TCRdb's copy has only in-frame clones and leaves some out. The profile covers around 7,000 clones, with approximately 80% appearing a single time and roughly 24% taken by the ten largest. Trimming removed 4 bases from V and 3 bases from J; junction bases left unmatched: 7. The CDR3 has 16 amino acids. Germline V lookup: CDR1 MDHEN, CDR2 SYDVKM. The chain combines TRBV28 with TRBJ2-7, with 12 bases fitting TRBD2. The TCR sequence derives from a boy younger than 18. Sequenced input: peripheral blood mononuclear cells (PBMCs). CDR3 region: CASSSTGLAGFYEQYF. As DNA, the CDR3 is TGTGCCAGCAGTTCGACCGGACTAGCGGGATTCTACGAGCAGTACTTC.